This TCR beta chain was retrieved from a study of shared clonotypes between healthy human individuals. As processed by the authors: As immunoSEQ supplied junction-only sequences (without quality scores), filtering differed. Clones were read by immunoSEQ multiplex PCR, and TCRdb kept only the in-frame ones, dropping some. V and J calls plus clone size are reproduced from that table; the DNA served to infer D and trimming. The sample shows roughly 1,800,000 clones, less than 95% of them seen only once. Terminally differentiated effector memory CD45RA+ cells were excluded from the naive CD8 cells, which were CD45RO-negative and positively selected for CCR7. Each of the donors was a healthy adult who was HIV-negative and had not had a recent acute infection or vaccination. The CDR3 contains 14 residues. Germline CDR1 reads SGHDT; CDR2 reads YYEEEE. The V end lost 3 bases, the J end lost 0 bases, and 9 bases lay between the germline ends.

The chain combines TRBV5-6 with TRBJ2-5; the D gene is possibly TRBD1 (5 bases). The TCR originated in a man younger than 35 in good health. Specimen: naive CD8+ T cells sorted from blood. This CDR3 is CASSSQGDQETQYF. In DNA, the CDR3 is TGTGCCAGCAGCTCCCAGGGCGACCAAGAGACCCAGTACTTC.